This entry lists 8 T cell receptor beta chains sequenced from one sample in a study of T cell repertoires in cytomegalovirus infection. No cognate antigen is known for these TCRs. A single record per CDR3 protein comes from TCRdb applying MiXCR to the reads. The repertoire includes 750,000 to 900,000 distinct CDR3 sequences, roughly 28% of them detected once, and 13% sits in the top ten. The specimen comprised cultured CD8+ T cells from PBMCs, sampled from culture after CMV antigen stimulation. Every receptor here comes from a human donor in good health (CMV status not recorded). Some clones in this sample may be carry-over from other donors' samples.

The CDR3, as DNA: TGTGCCAGCAGACGGGGACTAGCGGCTCAAGAGACCCAGTACTTC. Its protein product is CASRRGLAAQETQYF. The chain couples TRBV12-3 or TRBV12-4 to TRBJ2-5, with 11 bases aligning to TRBD2. The V segment lost 6 bases and the J segment 2 bases; nucleotides outside the gene matches: 5. The CDR3 loop spans 15 amino acids.

The chain employs TRBV5-4 and TRBJ1-6, with D perhaps matching TRBD1 (6 bases). This CDR3 has 15 residues. V dropped 3 bases and J dropped 2 bases, with 9 bases sitting between them. Germline CDR1 SGHNT, CDR2 YYREEE (reference sequence). The CDR3 DNA reads as TGTGCCAGCAGCTCGGACAGTACCTATAATTCACCCCTCCACTTT. Encoded protein: CASSSDSTYNSPLHF.

The rearrangement uses TRBV6-1 and TRBJ2-5; D is tentatively TRBD1 or TRBD2 (5 bases each). CDR3 size: 13 residues. Germline lookup yields CDR1 MNHNS and CDR2 SASEGT. The germline V and J ends were trimmed by 6 bases and 0 bases, with 8 bases remaining between them. The CDR3 DNA follows: TGTGCCAGCAGATGGGGGTACCAAGAGACCCAGTACTTC. As protein: CASRWGYQETQYF.

Of note for this clonotype: The germline gene is not matched at one end of the junction; a read error may be the cause. This chain links TRBV5-3 with TRBJ2-7; D not resolved. TRBV5-3 is an ORF, with its function uncertain. This CDR3 comprises 13 residues. The CDR3 loop reads CASSYGRAYEQYF. DNA for the CDR3: TGTGCCAGCAGCTACGGACGGGCCTACGAGCAGTACTTC.

The rearrangement links TRBV27 to TRBJ2-1; D call uncertain. Germline CDR1 MNHEY, CDR2 SMNVEV (reference sequence). V gave up 10 bases and J gave up 7 bases, with 20 bases separating them. CDR3 size: 14 residues. The CDR3 sequence: CANIPRWGGNEQFF. The CDR3 DNA is TGTGCCAACATCCCCCGCTGGGGTGGGAATGAGCAGTTCTTC.

In its sample, this clonotype was seen a few times. The chain has TRBV4-1 and TRBJ2-5, with a weak D call TRBD2 (6 bases). V gave up 8 bases and J gave up 3 bases, with 19 bases separating them. The germline CDR1 and CDR2 sequences are MGHRA and YSYEKL. The CDR3 has 15 residues. In DNA form, the CDR3 reads TGCGCCAGCGTCTCCCTTGGAGGCGGGGAAGAGACCCAGTACTTC. Translation: CASVSLGGGEETQYF.

The chain couples TRBV7-8 to TRBJ1-2; D not certain. The CDR3 totals 15 residues. CDR1 is SGHVS and CDR2 is FQNEAQ in the germline V gene. V was trimmed by 1 base and J by 8 bases, leaving 17 bases between them. CDR3 DNA sequence: TGTGCCAGCAGCTTAGAAGTGGCGGGGAAACCGGGCTACACCTTC. Translation gives CASSLEVAGKPGYTF.

The CDR3 coding sequence is TGTGGCAGCAGCGTAACAGGATTGGACGAGCAGTACGTC. Translation: CGSSVTGLDEQYV. This chain links TRBV6-2 or TRBV6-3 with TRBJ2-7, with D tentatively TRBD1 (5 bases). Germline CDR1 MNHEY, CDR2 SVGEGT. The CDR3 consists of 13 residues.